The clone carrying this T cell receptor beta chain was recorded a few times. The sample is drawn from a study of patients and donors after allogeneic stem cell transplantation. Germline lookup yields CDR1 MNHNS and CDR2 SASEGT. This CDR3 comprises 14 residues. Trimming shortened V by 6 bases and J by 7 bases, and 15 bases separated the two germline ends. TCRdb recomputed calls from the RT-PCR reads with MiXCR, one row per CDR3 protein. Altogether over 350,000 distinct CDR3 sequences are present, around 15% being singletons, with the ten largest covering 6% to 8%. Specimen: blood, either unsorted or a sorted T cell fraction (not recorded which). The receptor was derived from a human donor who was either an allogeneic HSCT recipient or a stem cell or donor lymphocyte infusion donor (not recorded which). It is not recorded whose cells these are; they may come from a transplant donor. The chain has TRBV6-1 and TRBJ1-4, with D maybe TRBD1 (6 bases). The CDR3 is CASSPLRGGEKLFF. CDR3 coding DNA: TGTGCCAGCAGCCCCCTTAGAGGGGGTGAAAAACTGTTTTTT.